Described below is a single T cell receptor beta chain sequence and its context. The antigen remains unidentified. The data originate from a study of Ad26.COV2.S vaccination and SARS-CoV-2 variants. The wider study: The vaccine Ad26.COV2.S was put into the muscle once, or twice with 56 days between.

This CDR3 has 17 residues. The germline CDR1 and CDR2 sequences are MGHRA and YSYEKL. V lost 4 bases to trimming and J lost 7 bases; unmatched junction nucleotides: 13. Treatment noted: 15 to 20 received Ad26.COV2.S at low or high dose, single or two shots; roughly 5 received placebo; per-sample allocation not given. The study sampled participants on day 63 after the first vaccine or placebo injection. Produced via immunoSEQ multiplex PCR; TCRdb's table is partial and in-frame only. The sample records 350,000 to 500,000 clones, roughly 88% being singletons. Whole-study results and caveats: With respect to non-spike TCR breadth, vaccine and placebo recipients were similar. People given the vaccine had a wider spike-specific TCR breadth than placebo recipients did.

This chain joins TRBV4-1 and TRBJ2-1; 10 bases align to TRBD2. This specimen was peripheral blood, taken in a trial of Ad26.COV2.S vaccine versus placebo. The receptor was derived from a person aged 18-60 years who received the Ad26.COV2.S COVID-19 vaccine or a placebo. For the CDR3, the DNA is TGCGCCAGCAGCCCCATCTCTCTAGCGGGAGCAAATAATGAGCAGTTCTTC. It yields the protein CASSPISLAGANNEQFF.